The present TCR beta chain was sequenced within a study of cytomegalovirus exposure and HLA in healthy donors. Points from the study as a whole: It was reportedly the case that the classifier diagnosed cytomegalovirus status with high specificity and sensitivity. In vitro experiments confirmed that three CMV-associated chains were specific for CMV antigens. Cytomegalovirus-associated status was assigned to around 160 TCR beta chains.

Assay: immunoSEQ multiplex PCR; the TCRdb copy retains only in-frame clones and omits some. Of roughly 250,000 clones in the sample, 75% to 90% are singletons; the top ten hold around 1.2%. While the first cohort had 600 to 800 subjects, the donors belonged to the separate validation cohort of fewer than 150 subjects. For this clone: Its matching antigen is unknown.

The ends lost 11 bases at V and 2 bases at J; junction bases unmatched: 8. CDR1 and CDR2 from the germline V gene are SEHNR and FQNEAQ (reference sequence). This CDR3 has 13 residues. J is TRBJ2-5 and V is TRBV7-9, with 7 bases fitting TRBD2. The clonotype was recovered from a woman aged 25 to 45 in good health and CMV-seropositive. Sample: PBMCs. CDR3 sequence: CAGGTNLQETQYF. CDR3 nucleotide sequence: TGTGCCGGAGGGACTAACTTACAAGAGACCCAGTACTTC.